This T cell receptor (beta chain) appears in the sequencing data of a study of regulatory T cells in long-lasting Graves disease. Both iRepertoire HTBI primers and Arm-PCR of CDR3 regions were used to build the TCR beta libraries. TCRdb re-called the multiplex PCR reads through MiXCR, storing one row per CDR3 protein. The profile shows 500,000 or so distinct CDR3 sequences, 12% to 15% of them singletons. This clonotype occurred a few times. Looked up from germline, CDR1 is SSHAT and CDR2 is FNYEAQ (reference sequence). V lost 4 bases and J 5 bases, leaving 20 bases between the germline ends. This CDR3 spans 17 amino acids. Time point described: newly diagnosed GD, antithyroid drugs for less than 3 months. Extracted RNA from PBMCs served as the source of the TCR library. The same data also went into a second study, on T cells in Graves' hyperthyroidism and ophthalmopathy.

The rearrangement links TRBV7-7 to TRBJ2-2; no clear D. This clonotype was sampled from a woman aged 50 to 60 with Graves disease. The sample in question was peripheral blood mononuclear cells (PBMCs), obtained at new diagnosis, from a patient treated with antithyroid drugs. Written as DNA, the CDR3 is TGTGCCAGCAGCTCATCCCTCCAACGCCCCGTTACCGGGGAGCTGTTTTTT. This codes for CASSSSLQRPVTGELFF.